The next 27 T cell receptor beta chains were all read from a single sample in a study of control samples from healthy donors and cancer patients. The protocol was immunoSEQ multiplex PCR, while the TCRdb copy is restricted to in-frame clones and leaves out a portion. The table records roughly 100,000 clones, about 80% of them present only once. Sequencing input: blood. These receptors were obtained from a woman aged 45-60 years in good health.

V usage is TRBV14 and J usage is TRBJ1-1; the D gene is possibly TRBD1 (6 bases). The germline V gene has CDR1 SGHDN and CDR2 FVKESK. V lost 4 bases to trimming and J lost 3 bases, with 15 bases between them. The CDR3 contains 15 residues. The CDR3 sequence: CASSPNNRVDTEAFF. Here the CDR3 DNA reads TGTGCCAGCAGCCCCAATAACAGGGTAGACACTGAAGCTTTCTTT. The full variable domain, with the rest looked up from reference TRBV14 and TRBJ1-1, is EAGVTQFPSHSVIEKGQTVTLRCDPISGHDNLYWYRRVMGKEIKFLLHFVKESKQDESGMPNNRFLAERTGGTYSTLKVQPAELEDSGVYFCASSPNNRVDTEAFFGQGTRLTVV.

The chain joins TRBV2 to TRBJ1-4; D is unresolved. Germline CDR1 and CDR2: SNHLY and FYNNEI. Trimming pared 2 bases from V and 5 bases from J, leaving 12 bases between. The CDR3 is 15 residues long. DNA for the CDR3: TGTGCCAGCAGTGAATACAACCTTTCGAATGAAAAACTGTTTTTT. It specifies CASSEYNLSNEKLFF.

V gene TRBV6-1 combines with J gene TRBJ1-5, with no clear D. The CDR3 runs 13 residues. V lost 1 base, J lost 4 bases, and 5 bases lay in between. Germline V CDR1 and CDR2: MNHNS, SASEGT. DNA of the CDR3: TGTGCCAGCAGTGAAGTAACAAATCAGCCCCAGCATTTT. The encoded protein is CASSEVTNQPQHF.

CDR3 loop: CASSELAGSSYNEQFF. CDR3 nucleotide sequence: TGTGCCAGCAGCGAATTAGCGGGGAGCTCCTACAATGAGCAGTTCTTC. The rearrangement joins TRBV7-3 to TRBJ2-1, with 8 bases that match TRBD2. CDR3 length equals 16 residues. V dropped 5 bases and J dropped 0; count of bases not matched to a gene: 6. CDR1 and CDR2 (germline): SGHTA, FQGTGA.

This chain joins TRBV7-2 and TRBJ1-1, with D perhaps matching TRBD1 (5 bases). CDR3 length: 14 amino acids. Trimming shortened V by 1 base and J by 5 bases, and 11 bases separated the two germline ends. The germline gives CDR1 SGHTA, CDR2 FQGNSA. The CDR3: CASSLVWDGTEAFF. In DNA, the CDR3 is TGTGCCAGCAGCTTAGTCTGGGACGGAACTGAAGCTTTCTTT.

V is TRBV2 and J is TRBJ1-6, with D possibly being TRBD1 (5 bases). Germline lookup yields CDR1 SNHLY and CDR2 FYNNEI. The V and J ends lost 5 bases and 4 bases respectively, with 18 bases between them. The CDR3 totals 17 residues. The CDR3 is CASSKVRGNEYNSPLHF. CDR3 nucleotide sequence: TGTGCCAGCAGTAAGGTGCGGGGCAATGAGTATAATTCACCCCTCCACTTT.

J is TRBJ2-2 and V is TRBV5-1; D perhaps matches TRBD2 (5 bases). Trimming pared 0 bases from V and 4 bases from J, leaving 10 bases between. This CDR3 has 15 residues. Germline lookup yields CDR1 SGHRS and CDR2 YFSETQ. The DNA for the CDR3 is TGCGCCAGCAGCTTGGCGGGGTCTTTCACCGGGGAGCTGTTTTTT. Its protein product is CASSLAGSFTGELFF.

V gene TRBV6-4 combines with J gene TRBJ1-1; TRBD1 might be the D (5 bases). Trimming took off 6 bases at V and 0 bases at J, with 14 bases between the two ends. Germline V gene sequence: CDR1 MRHNA, CDR2 SNTAGT. This CDR3 is 15 amino acids long. The CDR3 DNA is TGTGCCAGCAGAGACGGCTGGGGGGTGAACACTGAAGCTTTCTTT. Its translation is CASRDGWGVNTEAFF.

This chain joins TRBV28 and TRBJ2-5; D is ambiguous. This CDR3 is built from 15 residues. The germline V gene has CDR1 MDHEN and CDR2 SYDVKM. V gave up 1 base and J gave up 2 bases, with 11 bases separating them. The CDR3 sequence is CASSLSTGSQETQYF. CDR3 nucleotides: TGTGCCAGCAGTTTATCCACCGGCAGTCAAGAGACCCAGTACTTC. Together with reference TRBV28 and TRBJ2-5, the CDR3 gives the full variable domain: DVKVTQSSRYLVKRTGEKVFLECVQDMDHENMFWYRQDPGLGLRLIYFSYDVKMKEKGDIPEGYSVSREKKERFSLILESASTNQTSMYLCASSLSTGSQETQYFGPGTRLLVL.

This sequence joins TRBV27 and TRBJ1-5; tentatively, D is TRBD1 (5 bases). Germline V gives CDR1 MNHEY, CDR2 SMNVEV (reference sequence). Trimming left V 4 bases short and J 3 bases short, with 13 bases between. The CDR3 consists of 15 residues. This CDR3 reads CASSWSAGNNQPQHF. CDR3 coding DNA: TGTGCCAGCAGTTGGTCGGCAGGGAACAATCAGCCCCAGCATTTT.

The chain carries TRBV4-3 and TRBJ1-3; D remains unclear. Germline lookup yields CDR1 LGHNA and CDR2 YSLEER. CDR3 length: 18 residues. Trimming left V 1 base short and J 2 bases short, with 18 bases between. The CDR3 here is CASSQALVGGSTGNTIYF. CDR3 nucleotides: TGCGCCAGCAGCCAAGCCTTAGTAGGAGGGTCAACTGGAAACACCATATATTTT.

This clone was picked up a small number of times. The genes are TRBV6-6 and TRBJ2-1; 9 bases are a match to TRBD2. J lost 1 base, V lost 6 bases, and 7 bases had no gene match. There are 16 residues in the CDR3. Per germline, CDR1 MNHNY and CDR2 SVGAGI (reference sequence). The CDR3 reads CASSPRLAGSYNEQFF. The CDR3 DNA reads as TGTGCCAGCAGCCCCCGGCTAGCGGGGTCCTACAATGAGCAGTTCTTC.

The chain joins TRBV5-1 to TRBJ1-1, with no clear D. Germline V gives CDR1 SGHRS, CDR2 YFSETQ. The length of the CDR3 is 12 residues. Trimming cost V 6 bases and J 1 base, with 7 bases left between them. CDR3 in DNA: TGCGCCAGCACCCGGGGGAACACTGAAGCTTTCTTT. It yields the protein CASTRGNTEAFF.

J is TRBJ2-4 and V is TRBV11-3; D possibly uses TRBD1 or TRBD2 (5 bases each). V lost 5 bases to trimming and J lost 7 bases, with 12 bases between them. Germline V gene sequence: CDR1 SGHNT, CDR2 YENEEA. This CDR3 contains 13 residues. The CDR3, as DNA: TGTGCCAGCAGCGGAGGTGAGGGGAACATTCAGTACTTC. Translated, it gives CASSGGEGNIQYF.

Only a few counts were recorded for this clone. CDR3 amino acids: CASSENQETQYF. CDR3 nucleotide sequence: TGTGCCAGCAGCGAAAACCAAGAGACCCAGTACTTC. The chain employs TRBV11-3 and TRBJ2-5, with no clear D. V lost 5 bases and J 0 bases, leaving 4 bases between the germline ends. Germline V CDR1 and CDR2: SGHNT, YENEEA. The CDR3 is 12 amino acids.

The rearrangement links TRBV3-1 (or the pseudogene TRBV3-2) to TRBJ1-6, with D possibly TRBD1 on 5 matching bases. Germline V gene lookup returns CDR1 LGHDT and CDR2 YNNKEL (reference sequence). V lost 5 bases and J lost 13, with 15 bases in between. The length of the CDR3 is 13 residues. The CDR3 spells CASSGGPEAPLHF. The DNA for the CDR3 is TGTGCCAGCAGCGGGGGTCCGGAGGCTCCCCTCCACTTT.

The rearrangement links TRBV5-1 to TRBJ2-5, with D perhaps being TRBD1 or TRBD2 (6 bases each). V was trimmed by 0 bases and J by 5 bases, leaving 11 bases between them. Germline CDR1 SGHRS, CDR2 YFSETQ. This CDR3 has 14 amino acids. The CDR3 region has the DNA TGCGCCAGCAGCTTGGCGGGGGCGGGGGAGACCCAGTACTTC. Its protein product is CASSLAGAGETQYF.

At least ten counts were recorded for this clone. This same CDR3 is encoded by further DNA sequences in the sample. V and J are TRBV7-2 and TRBJ2-5, with a possible D match to TRBD1 (5 bases). The CDR3 spans 13 residues. V gave up 3 bases and J gave up 5 bases, with 10 bases separating them. Looked up from germline, CDR1 is SGHTA and CDR2 is FQGNSA. The CDR3 nucleotides are TGTGCCAGCAGCTTCACAGGTGGGGAGACCCAGTACTTC. This gives the protein CASSFTGGETQYF.

This clone counts as medium-sized. The genes are TRBV7-8 and TRBJ1-5; D is possibly TRBD1 (6 bases). The CDR3 loop spans 17 amino acids. Germline loops: CDR1 SGHVS, CDR2 FQNEAQ. V lost 7 bases and J lost 0, with 19 bases in between. The CDR3: CASKLAGEYNSNQPQHF. In DNA form, the CDR3 reads TGTGCCAGCAAGCTGGCAGGGGAATATAATAGCAATCAGCCCCAGCATTTT. The variable domain in full, with the rest retrieved from reference TRBV7-8 and TRBJ1-5, is GAGVSQSPRYKVAKRGQDVALRCDPISGHVSLFWYQQALGQGPEFLTYFQNEAQLDKSGLPSDRFFAERPEGSVSTLKIQRTQQEDSAVYLCASKLAGEYNSNQPQHFGDGTRLSIL.

The chain uses TRBV15 and TRBJ2-7; D uncertain. The CDR3 covers 13 residues. The germline V and J ends were trimmed by 3 bases and 12 bases, with 18 bases remaining between them. Germline CDR1 and CDR2: LNHNV and YYDKDF (reference sequence). As DNA, the CDR3 is TGTGCCACCAGCAGTAAATCGGTTTCTTCTCGGTACTTC. It specifies CATSSKSVSSRYF. The variable domain in full, completed from reference TRBV15 and TRBJ2-7, reads DAMVIQNPRYQVTQFGKPVTLSCSQTLNHNVMYWYQQKSSQAPKLLFHYYDKDFNNEADTPDNFQSRRPNTSFCFLDIRSPGLGDTAMYLCATSSKSVSSRYFGPGTRLTVT.

This clone was found once. The rearrangement links TRBV29-1 to TRBJ1-4; D gene uncertain. The length of the CDR3 is 13 residues. Looked up from germline, CDR1 is SQVTM and CDR2 is ANQGSEA. The V end was cut by 7 bases, the J end by 8 bases, with 17 bases between. The CDR3 DNA follows: TGCAGCGCCCCGACCAGTGGTGGCGAAAAACTGTTTTTT. Translated, it gives CSAPTSGGEKLFF.

V gene TRBV11-1 combines with J gene TRBJ1-2; 7 bases match TRBD1. Germline V gene data show CDR1 as SGHAT and CDR2 as FQDESV (reference sequence). CDR3 length equals 14 residues. V dropped 5 bases and J dropped 6; count of bases not matched to a gene: 9. CDR3 bases: TGTGCCAGCAGCCGAGAAGGCCAGGGGGATGGCTACACCTTC. Translation: CASSREGQGDGYTF.

Only a few counts were recorded for this clone. This rearrangement joins TRBV2 to TRBJ2-1, with 8 positions matching TRBD1. The CDR3 runs to 15 residues. The V and J ends lost 9 bases and 9 bases, in that order; junction bases with no gene match: 16. Germline V CDR1 and CDR2: SNHLY, FYNNEI. CDR3 in amino acids: CASQRQATQGGEQFF. The CDR3 coding sequence is TGTGCCAGTCAAAGGCAGGCAACACAGGGGGGTGAGCAGTTCTTC. Full variable domain (rest looked up from reference TRBV2 and TRBJ2-1): EPEVTQTPSHQVTQMGQEVILRCVPISNHLYFYWYRQILGQKVEFLVSFYNNEISEKSEIFDDQFSVERPDGSNFTLKIRSTKLEDSAMYFCASQRQATQGGEQFFGPGTRLTVL.

The chain links TRBV9 to TRBJ1-5; 9 bases align to TRBD1. Trimming cost V 4 bases and J 2 bases; bases outside gene matches: 13. Germline CDR1 reads SGDLS; CDR2 reads YYNGEE. The CDR3 loop spans 18 amino acids. CDR3 protein: CASSRPTTGGSGNQPQHF. The CDR3 region has the DNA TGTGCCAGCAGCCGCCCTACCACAGGGGGCAGCGGCAATCAGCCCCAGCATTTT.

V and J are TRBV9 and TRBJ2-3; D is unclear. Germline values: CDR1 SGDLS, CDR2 YYNGEE. The CDR3 has 14 residues. V was pared by 0 bases and J by 3 bases, with 8 bases between. The CDR3 DNA follows: TGTGCCAGCAGCGTAGCTACTGAAACAGATACGCAGTATTTT. It codes for CASSVATETDTQYF.

The rearrangement uses TRBV7-2 and TRBJ1-1; D uncertain. Germline lookup yields CDR1 SGHTA and CDR2 FQGNSA. The ends were cut back, 8 bases at V and 3 bases at J, with 13 bases in the middle. The CDR3 is 13 residues long. CDR3 protein: CASAEGGHTEAFF. The CDR3 bases are TGTGCCAGCGCCGAAGGAGGGCACACTGAAGCTTTCTTT. The complete variable domain, with remaining parts taken from reference TRBV7-2 and TRBJ1-1, reads GAGVSQSPSNKVTEKGKDVELRCDPISGHTALYWYRQSLGQGLEFLIYFQGNSAPDKSGLPSDRFSAERTGGSVSTLTIQRTQQEDSAVYLCASAEGGHTEAFFGQGTRLTVV.

The chain combines TRBV5-1 with TRBJ2-7; 9 bases line up with TRBD2. From germline, CDR1 is SGHRS and CDR2 YFSETQ. The V and J ends lost 4 bases and 0 bases, in that order; junction bases with no gene match: 2. The CDR3 totals 14 residues. The CDR3 nucleotides read TGCGCCAGCAGCCTGACTAGCGGCTCCTACGAGCAGTACTTC. Encoded protein: CASSLTSGSYEQYF.